This T cell receptor (beta chain) was recorded in a study of Ad26.COV2.S vaccination and SARS-CoV-2 variants. Germline-derived CDR1 and CDR2 are SNHLY and FYNNEI. The CDR3 runs 13 residues. The V gene lost 6 bases and the J gene lost 3 bases, with 9 bases spanning the gap. Noted treatment: some 20 received Ad26.COV2.S at low or high dose, single or two shots; five or six received placebo; per-sample allocation not given. Following the first vaccine or placebo injection, samples were taken on day 63. This Boston cohort included adults aged 18-55 years. Broader study findings: Responses of spike-specific T cells (both CD8+ and CD4+) reportedly showed substantial breadth after vaccination.

Profiled with immunoSEQ multiplex PCR; TCRdb holds only in-frame clones, not every one. The sample records approximately 360,000 clones, 83% being singletons. Turning to this clone: The antigen remains unidentified. This same CDR3 is encoded by further DNA sequences in the sample.

The input for sequencing was peripheral blood, taken in a trial of Ad26.COV2.S vaccine versus placebo. The TCR was taken from a person between 18 and 60 years old who received the Ad26.COV2.S COVID-19 vaccine or a placebo. The chain couples TRBV2 to TRBJ2-4, with D possibly being TRBD1 or TRBD2 (5 bases each). Here the CDR3 DNA reads TGTGCCAGCAGAGGGGACGGCAAAAACATTCAGTACTTC. Translated: CASRGDGKNIQYF.